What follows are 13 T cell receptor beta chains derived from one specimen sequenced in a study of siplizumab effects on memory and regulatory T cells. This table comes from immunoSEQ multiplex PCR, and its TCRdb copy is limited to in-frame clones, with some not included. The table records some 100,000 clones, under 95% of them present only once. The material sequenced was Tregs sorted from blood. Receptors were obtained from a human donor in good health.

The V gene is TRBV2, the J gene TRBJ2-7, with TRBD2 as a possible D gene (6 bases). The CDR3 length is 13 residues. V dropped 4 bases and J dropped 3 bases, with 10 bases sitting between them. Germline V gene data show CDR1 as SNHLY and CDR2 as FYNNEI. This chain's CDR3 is CASSASGLYEQYF. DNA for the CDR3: TGTGCCAGCAGTGCCAGCGGGCTCTACGAGCAGTACTTC.

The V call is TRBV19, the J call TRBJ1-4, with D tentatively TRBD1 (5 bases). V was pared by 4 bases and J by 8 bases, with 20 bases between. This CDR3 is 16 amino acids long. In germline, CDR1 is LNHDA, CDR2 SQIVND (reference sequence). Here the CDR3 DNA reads TGTGCCAGTAGTACCCGTCGGACACTCAGGGAGGAAAAACTGTTTTTT. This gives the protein CASSTRRTLREEKLFF. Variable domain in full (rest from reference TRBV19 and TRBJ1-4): DGGITQSPKYLFRKEGQNVTLSCEQNLNHDAMYWYRQDPGQGLRLIYYSQIVNDFQKGDIAEGYSVSREKKESFPLTVTSAQKNPTAFYLCASSTRRTLREEKLFFGSGTQLSVL.

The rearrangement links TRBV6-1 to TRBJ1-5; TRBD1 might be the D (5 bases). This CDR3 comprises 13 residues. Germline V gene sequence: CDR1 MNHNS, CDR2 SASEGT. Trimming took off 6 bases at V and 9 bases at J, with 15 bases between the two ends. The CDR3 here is CASRVQVIGPQHF. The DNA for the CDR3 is TGTGCCAGCAGGGTACAGGTAATCGGGCCCCAGCATTTT.

The CDR3 spells CASSLDPNYGYTF. The CDR3 coding sequence is TGTGCCAGCAGCTTGGATCCTAACTATGGCTACACCTTC. The chain employs TRBV5-5 and TRBJ1-2; D is ambiguous. Germline CDR1 reads SGHKS; CDR2 reads YYEKEE (reference sequence). V shed 0 bases and J shed 0 bases, with 3 bases lying between them. This CDR3 has 13 residues. Full variable domain (outside the CDR3, taken from reference TRBV5-5 and TRBJ1-2): DAGVTQSPTHLIKTRGQQVTLRCSPISGHKSVSWYQQVLGQGPQFIFQYYEKEERGRGNFPDRFSARQFPNYSSELNVNALLLGDSALYLCASSLDPNYGYTFGSGTRLTVV.

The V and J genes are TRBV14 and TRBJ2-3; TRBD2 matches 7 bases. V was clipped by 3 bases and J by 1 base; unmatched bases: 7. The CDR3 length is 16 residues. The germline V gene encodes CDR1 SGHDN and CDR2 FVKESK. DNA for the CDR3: TGTGCCAGCAGCCAGCGGGCGGGAGTCGGCACAGATACGCAGTATTTT. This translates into CASSQRAGVGTDTQYF.

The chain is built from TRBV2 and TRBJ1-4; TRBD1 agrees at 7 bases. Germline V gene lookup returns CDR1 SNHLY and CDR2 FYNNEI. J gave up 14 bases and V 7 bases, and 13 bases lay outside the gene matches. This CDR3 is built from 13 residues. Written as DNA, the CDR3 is TGTGCCAGCATGGGACAGAGCATAAGTATTCTGTTTTTT. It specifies CASMGQSISILFF.

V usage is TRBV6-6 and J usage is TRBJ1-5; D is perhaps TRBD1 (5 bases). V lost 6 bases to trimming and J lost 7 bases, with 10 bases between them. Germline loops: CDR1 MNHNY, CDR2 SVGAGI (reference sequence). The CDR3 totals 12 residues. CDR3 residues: CASSPRDQPQHF. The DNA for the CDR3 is TGTGCCAGCAGCCCCAGGGACCAGCCCCAGCATTTT.

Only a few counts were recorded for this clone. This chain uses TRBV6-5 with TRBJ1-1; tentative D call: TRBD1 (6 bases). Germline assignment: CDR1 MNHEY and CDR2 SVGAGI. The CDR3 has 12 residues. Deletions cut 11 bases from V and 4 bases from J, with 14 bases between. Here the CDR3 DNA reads TGTGCCTCCGCCGGGGGGCCCACTGAAGCTTTCTTT. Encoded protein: CASAGGPTEAFF.

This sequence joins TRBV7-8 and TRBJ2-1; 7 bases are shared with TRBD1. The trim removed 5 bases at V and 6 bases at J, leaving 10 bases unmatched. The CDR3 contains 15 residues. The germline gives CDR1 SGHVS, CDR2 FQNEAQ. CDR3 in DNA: TGTGCCAGCAGCCCTCATACCGGGACAGTCAATGAGCAGTTCTTC. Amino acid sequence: CASSPHTGTVNEQFF.

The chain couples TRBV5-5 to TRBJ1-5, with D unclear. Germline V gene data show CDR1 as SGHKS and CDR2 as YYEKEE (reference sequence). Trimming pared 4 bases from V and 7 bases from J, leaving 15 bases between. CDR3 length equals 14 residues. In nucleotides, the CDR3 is TGTGCCAGCAGCATGGGCTCCACCGGCCAGCCCCAGCATTTT. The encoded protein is CASSMGSTGQPQHF.

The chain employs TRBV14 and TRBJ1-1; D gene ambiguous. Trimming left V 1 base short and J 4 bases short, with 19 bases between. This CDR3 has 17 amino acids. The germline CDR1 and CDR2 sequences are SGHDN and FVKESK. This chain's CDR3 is CASSQGHFQSGGTEAFF. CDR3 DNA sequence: TGTGCCAGCAGCCAAGGCCATTTCCAGTCGGGAGGCACTGAAGCTTTCTTT.

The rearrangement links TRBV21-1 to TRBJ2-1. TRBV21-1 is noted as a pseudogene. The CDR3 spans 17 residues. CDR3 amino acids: CASSLIRTESSYNEQFF. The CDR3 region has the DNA TGTGCCAGCAGCCTCATTCGGACGGAAAGCTCCTACAATGAGCAGTTCTTC.

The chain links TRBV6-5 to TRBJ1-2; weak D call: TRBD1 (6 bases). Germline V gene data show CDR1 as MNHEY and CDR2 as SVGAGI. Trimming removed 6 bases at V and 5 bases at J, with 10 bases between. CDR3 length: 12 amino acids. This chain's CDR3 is CASSPGQYGYTF. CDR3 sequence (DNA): TGTGCCAGCAGCCCCGGACAGTATGGCTACACCTTC.